These T cell receptor beta chains were read from a single sample in a study of vaccination effects on CD4 cells after COVID-19. Method: immunoSEQ multiplex PCR; TCRdb's copy keeps in-frame clones and lacks some. Among under 55,000 clones listed, around 79% were seen once. Their antigens are not known. This specimen consisted of CD4+ T cells from PBMCs cultured with a peptide pool, obtained before COVID-19 vaccination. These receptors all stem from a human donor who had a prior SARS-CoV-2 infection. Both conserved end residues are part of each CDR3. The D gene is left open where the match is weak. Some rows have no size entry. The others give once, few or many, or a class for an expanded clone.

>TRBV5-6|.|TRBJ2-2|TRBD2
TGTGCCAGCAGCCTACGGACTAGCGGAGACACCGGGGAGCTGTTTTTT
CASSLRTSGDTGELFF
>TRBV3-1/TRBV3-2|once|TRBJ2-5|.
TGTGCCAGCAGCCCCACTGGGACTCCCCAAGAGACCCAGTACTTC
CASSPTGTPQETQYF
>TRBV5-6|.|TRBJ1-1|.
TGTGCCAGCAGCTTGTACCAGGACCGAGCGAACACTGAAGCTTTCTTT
CASSLYQDRANTEAFF
>TRBV7-2|.|TRBJ2-1|.
TGTGCCAGCAGCTTAACTGGGGACAATGAGCAGTTCTTC
CASSLTGDNEQFF
>TRBV5-1|few|TRBJ1-2|TRBD1
TGCGCCAGCAGCTTTCCCGGGACAGCCTATGGCTACACCTTC
CASSFPGTAYGYTF
>TRBV2|.|TRBJ2-2|.
TGTGCCAGCAGTCCAGGGACACGCACCGGGGAGCTGTTTTTT
CASSPGTRTGELFF
>TRBV7-6|.|TRBJ2-5|.
TGTGCCAGCAGCTTAGCGTTCGCCGGGATGGGGGAGACCCAGTACTTC
CASSLAFAGMGETQYF
>TRBV5-5|.|TRBJ1-2|.
TGTGCCAGCAGCTTGGCGTGGTGGGGAGACTATGGCTACACCTTC
CASSLAWWGDYGYTF
>TRBV11-3|.|TRBJ1-2|.
TGTGCCAGCAGCCGAGGGGGGTACGGCTACACCTTC
CASSRGGYGYTF
>TRBV5-1|once|TRBJ2-7|TRBD2
TGCGCCAGCAGCGGGGGACTAGCGGGGGGGCTTCTCGAGCAGTACTTC
CASSGGLAGGLLEQYF
>TRBV4-2|once|TRBJ1-3|.
TGTGCCAGCAGCCAAGTCGGGGTTGGAAACACCATATATTTT
CASSQVGVGNTIYF
>TRBV6-6|.|TRBJ1-5|.
TGTGCCAGCAGTCTCAACCGACAGGCGGCAGGGAGTAGCAATCAGCCCCAGCATTTT
CASSLNRQAAGSSNQPQHF
>TRBV28|.|TRBJ2-5|TRBD1
TGTGCCAGCAGTTTGCCCAGGGGGAAGGAGACCCAGTACTTC
CASSLPRGKETQYF
>TRBV3-1/TRBV3-2|.|TRBJ2-7|TRBD2
TGTGCCAGCAGCCGGAATACTTGGGGGGGGGAGCCCTACGAGCAGTACTTC
CASSRNTWGGEPYEQYF
>TRBV25-1|few|TRBJ2-2|TRBD2
TGTGCCAGCAGTCGACTAGCTAACGCCGGGGAGCTGTTTTTT
CASSRLANAGELFF
>TRBV20-1|.|TRBJ2-2|TRBD2
TGCAGTGCTAGTTCTAGCGGGAACACCGGGGAGCTGTTTTTT
CSASSSGNTGELFF
>TRBV7-7|.|TRBJ2-2|.
TGTGCTAGCAGCTTAGTACAGAACACCGGGGAGCTGTTTTTT
CASSLVQNTGELFF
>TRBV6-5|.|TRBJ1-6|.
TGTGCCAGCAGTTACAGGGTCGGCTCACCCCTCCACTTT
CASSYRVGSPLHF
>TRBV6-2/TRBV6-3|.|TRBJ2-1|TRBD2
TGTGCCAGCAGTTATAGGCCAGCGGGAGTATCCTACAATGAGCAGTTCTTC
CASSYRPAGVSYNEQFF
>TRBV7-9|.|TRBJ2-7|.
TGTGCCAGCAGCTTAGGAGGGACTTCCTACGAGCAGTACTTC
CASSLGGTSYEQYF
>TRBV5-4|.|TRBJ2-3|TRBD2
TGTGCCAGCAGCTCGGGGGGGCAGGGGAGGGATACGCAGTATTTT
CASSSGGQGRDTQYF
>TRBV6-4|.|TRBJ2-5|.
TGTGCCAGCGCTCCAAGTTGGGAGGTTGAGACCCAGTACTTC
CASAPSWEVETQYF
>TRBV7-2|.|TRBJ2-7|.
TGTGCCAGCAGCTTCGCCAGGGCAAGCGAGCAGTACTTC
CASSFARASEQYF
>TRBV19|.|TRBJ1-1|.
TGTGCCAGTAGTATGTTCGGAGTCACCAGTACTGAAGCTTTCTTT
CASSMFGVTSTEAFF
>TRBV5-4|.|TRBJ1-5|.
TGTGCCAGCAGTCGTCCAAATCAGCCCCAGCATTTT
CASSRPNQPQHF
>TRBV6-5|.|TRBJ2-2|.
TGTGCCAGCAGTTACTCCAGGGTATCCGGGGAGCTGTTTTTT
CASSYSRVSGELFF